Listed below are T cell receptor beta chains from one sample, sequenced in a study of human T cells and chemical hapten exposure. Each CDR3 protein gets one entry after TCRdb re-called the RACE reads with MiXCR. The data contain about 82,000 distinct CDR3 sequences, about 10% of them seen just once; the ten biggest clones take up more than 4%. This specimen consisted of whole blood, obtained in connection with sensitization to the hapten diphenylcyclopropenone (DPC). These receptors were obtained from a woman aged 45-59 years with alopecia areata. Some clones in this sample may be carry-over from other donors' samples. Each CDR3 is given without its conserved first and last residue. Fields, in order: V gene, CDR3 protein.

TRBV20-1 SAEGLADYNEQF
TRBV30 AGGSGQPLH
TRBV7-7 ASDPRAGRANEQF
TRBV6-2/TRBV6-3 ASSRTSRLEQF
TRBV20-1 SAIPGQGSYEQY
TRBV7-2 ASSLAPQGTNEKLF
TRBV11-2 ASSLQMGSLYEQY
TRBV3-1 ASSQPGQRTYGEGNEQF
TRBV30 AWSEGREYGYT
TRBV3-1 ASSQRRASYEQY
TRBV2 ASVFGTNTGELF
TRBV18 ASSVRGGMNTEAF
TRBV20-1 SAKRVNEKLF
TRBV2 ASSGSGRGNEQF
TRBV7-6 ASSNRGFTGELF
TRBV6-1 ASSVSFGYEQY
TRBV4-1 ASSQDSGNNEQF
TRBV7-8 ASSLTRDQPQH
TRBV27 ASSPRPGQGANEQF
TRBV27 ASSTPSTDTQY
TRBV27 ASSRSGRSTYNEQF
TRBV19 ASSIRGRASEQF
TRBV10-1 ARRQGRDNQPQH
TRBV7-9 ASSFFGTGANYGYT
TRBV29-1 SAGNFGNTIY
TRBV29-1 SVTKQGAGEAF